This TCR beta chain was observed in a study of beta chain features in type 1 diabetes. General study results and limits: All four CD4+ subsets from Type 1 diabetes patients carried moderately but significantly shorter TCRB CDR3s.

About this clone: The target antigen is unknown.

The CDR3 is 17 residues long. Trimming cost V 0 bases and J 4 bases; bases outside gene matches: 10. Germline V gene sequence: CDR1 MGHRA, CDR2 YSYEKL. Expressed TCRB transcripts were sequenced after all isolated RNA was converted to cDNA. Assay: immunoSEQ multiplex PCR; the TCRdb copy retains only in-frame clones and omits some. The sample includes around 56,000 clones, about 47% seen only once; the top ten take 2.6%. The sample was Tregs from blood. The source is a middle-aged woman with type 1 diabetes. V gene TRBV4-1 combines with J gene TRBJ2-7; TRBD1 matches at 9 bases. CDR3 bases: TGCGCCAGCAGCCAAGATTGGGGGACAGGGCTTGCTTACGAGCAGTACTTC. Protein product: CASSQDWGTGLAYEQYF.